This T cell receptor beta chain is drawn from a study of blood T cell repertoires in COVID-19. Study at large: Specimens from acute and convalescent COVID-19 originated in the United States, Italy and Spain. PBMCs, B-cell-depleted T cells, or T cells were the source of the cDNA or gDNA that made up the material.

As handled by the study authors: The authors estimated nucleated cell counts from reference gene primer amplification. Method: immunoSEQ multiplex PCR; TCRdb's copy keeps in-frame clones and lacks some. V and J calls and clone size follow that table, whereas D and trimming were derived from the DNA. The repertoire includes around 190,000 clones, 80% of them detected once, and approximately 6.9% sits in the top ten. The CDR3 loop spans 14 amino acids. Trimming took off 3 bases at V and 5 bases at J, with 14 bases between the two ends. Germline V lookup: CDR1 SEHNR, CDR2 FQNEAQ (reference sequence). The sequenced sample was peripheral blood. This rearrangement joins TRBV7-9 to TRBJ2-7; D possibly corresponds to TRBD1 (6 bases). This receptor was identified in a man aged 60 to 75 with acute or convalescent COVID-19. CDR3 sequence: CASSFGQRSDEQYF. CDR3 nucleotide sequence: TGTGCCAGCAGCTTCGGACAGCGATCCGACGAGCAGTACTTC.